These T cell receptor beta chains were read from a single sample in a study of OX40 agonist ivuxolimab in advanced cancers. Measured with immunoSEQ multiplex PCR; TCRdb has only the in-frame clones, and not every one. The sample carries 50,000 to 55,000 clones, around 91% recorded once. This specimen was CD4+ or CD8+ T cells sorted from blood, taken in a trial of the OX40 agonist ivuxolimab. The receptors derive from an adult with an advanced solid tumor such as melanoma, head and neck, liver or kidney cancer. Both conserved end residues are part of each CDR3. The D gene is left open where the match is weak. Clone size, where shown, is once, few, many, or a class for clones that have expanded.

-	TRBV5-6	TRBJ2-1	once	CASSLWDWYNEQFF	TGTGCCAGCAGCTTGTGGGACTGGTACAATGAGCAGTTCTTC
-	TRBV2	TRBJ2-2	-	CASSGTLNTGELFF	TGTGCCAGCTCCGGGACTCTGAACACCGGGGAGCTGTTTTTT
-	TRBV7-2	TRBJ2-3	-	CASSLIPDTQYF	TGTGCCAGCAGCTTAATCCCAGATACGCAGTATTTT
TRBD1	TRBV7-6	TRBJ2-3	-	CASSLQQGADTQYF	TGTGCCAGCAGCTTACAGCAGGGGGCAGATACGCAGTATTTT
TRBD1	TRBV11-2	TRBJ2-1	-	CASSLQGQGFDEQFF	TGTGCCAGCAGCTTACAGGGACAGGGGTTCGATGAGCAGTTCTTC
TRBD1	TRBV19	TRBJ2-2	-	CASSIDRGNTGELFF	TGTGCCAGTAGTATCGACAGGGGGAACACCGGGGAGCTGTTTTTT
TRBD1	TRBV7-2	TRBJ2-7	-	CASSPSSGDSFYEQYF	TGTGCCAGCAGCCCCAGTTCAGGGGACAGTTTCTACGAGCAGTACTTC
TRBD1	TRBV28	TRBJ2-7	-	CASSLLPGQATYEQYF	TGTGCCAGCAGTCTTCTTCCGGGACAGGCCACCTACGAGCAGTACTTC
-	TRBV7-9	TRBJ2-3	-	CASSFGLTTDTQYF	TGTGCCAGCAGCTTCGGACTTACTACAGATACGCAGTATTTT
-	TRBV6-1	TRBJ1-3	-	CASRLLSSGNTIYF	TGCGCCAGCAGACTCCTGAGCTCTGGAAACACCATATATTTT
-	TRBV19	TRBJ2-1	-	CASSNQGRSYNEQFF	TGTGCCAGTAGTAATCAGGGAAGATCCTACAATGAGCAGTTCTTC
-	TRBV7-2	TRBJ1-1	once	CASSLQGRGQAFF	TGTGCCAGCAGCTTACAGGGCCGTGGGCAAGCTTTCTTT
TRBD1	TRBV2	TRBJ1-5	-	CASSDGTGVQPQHF	TGTGCCAGCAGTGACGGGACAGGGGTTCAGCCCCAGCATTTT
-	TRBV9	TRBJ2-7	-	CASSATGTSYEQYF	TGTGCCAGCAGCGCGACAGGTACAAGCTACGAGCAGTACTTC
-	TRBV28	TRBJ1-2	-	CASSPPAGNYGYTF	TGTGCCAGCAGTCCCCCTGCAGGGAACTATGGCTACACCTTC
-	TRBV5-1	TRBJ2-3	-	CASSPIPTDLTDTQYF	TGCGCCAGCAGCCCGATCCCCACAGATTTAACAGATACGCAGTATTTT
-	TRBV6-6	TRBJ2-1	-	CASSYDHTNEQFF	TGTGCCAGCAGTTACGACCACACCAATGAGCAGTTCTTC
TRBD1	TRBV28	TRBJ2-1	-	CASSSPGQGTNEQFF	TGTGCCAGCAGTTCCCCGGGACAGGGGACGAATGAGCAGTTCTTC
-	TRBV28	TRBJ1-2	-	CASSFRGTGYTF	TGTGCCAGCAGTTTCAGAGGGACCGGCTACACCTTC
-	TRBV11-2	TRBJ2-3	-	CASSLGLGDTQYF	TGTGCCAGCAGCTTGGGTTTAGGAGATACGCAGTATTTT
-	TRBV30	TRBJ2-7	-	CAWSVGIGAYEQYF	TGTGCCTGGAGTGTAGGGATAGGGGCCTACGAGCAGTACTTC
-	TRBV25-1	TRBJ1-2	-	CASSAFQGGSPSSYGYTF	TGTGCCAGCAGTGCGTTTCAGGGAGGGTCCCCGTCTTCTTATGGCTACACCTTC
TRBD1	TRBV5-1	TRBJ1-4	-	CASSTTGEVQEKLFF	TGCGCCAGCAGCACCACAGGGGAAGTTCAAGAAAAACTGTTTTTT
TRBD2	TRBV4-1	TRBJ2-3	-	CASSQASGGDTDTQYF	TGCGCCAGCAGCCAAGCTAGCGGGGGAGACACAGATACGCAGTATTTT
TRBD1	TRBV7-2	TRBJ1-2	few	CASSGQGIGYTF	TGTGCCAGCAGCGGACAGGGGATTGGCTACACCTTC
-	TRBV6-5	TRBJ1-2	-	CASSNGRSYGYTF	TGTGCCAGCTCAAACGGACGGAGCTATGGCTACACCTTC
-	TRBV4-1	TRBJ1-3	-	CASSQGPPGNTIYF	TGCGCCAGCAGCCAAGGCCCTCCGGGAAACACCATATATTTT
TRBD2	TRBV18	TRBJ2-4	-	CASSPADGRAVKNIQYF	TGTGCCAGCTCACCCGCGGACGGGAGGGCCGTCAAAAACATTCAGTACTTC
-	TRBV18	TRBJ1-1	-	CASSPSEGTEAFF	TGTGCCAGCTCACCATCGGAAGGGACTGAAGCTTTCTTT